The 27 T cell receptor beta chains reported below all come from one sample, sequenced in a study of blood T cell repertoires in COVID-19. Using immunoSEQ multiplex PCR, the repertoire was profiled, and TCRdb retains in-frame clones only, with some absent. The sample consists of approximately 480,000 clones, roughly 87% of them appearing once. The material sequenced was peripheral blood. The receptors come from a young man with COVID-19, enrolled during active disease.

The rearrangement joins TRBV2 to TRBJ1-2, with D possibly TRBD1 on 5 matching bases. The germline V and J ends were trimmed by 6 bases and 1 base, with 18 bases remaining between them. Looked up from germline, CDR1 is SNHLY and CDR2 is FYNNEI. This CDR3 region has 16 residues. The DNA of the CDR3 is TGTGCCAGCAGCCACCTTGGGGGGGATTTTAACTATGGCTACACCTTC. Amino acid sequence: CASSHLGGDFNYGYTF.

The chain combines TRBV9 with TRBJ2-1; TRBD2 agrees at 8 bases. Germline assignment: CDR1 SGDLS and CDR2 YYNGEE. Trimming cost V 0 bases and J 7 bases; bases outside gene matches: 12. The CDR3 loop spans 17 amino acids. CDR3 coding DNA: TGTGCCAGCAGCGTAGGATTGACGGGAGGGCCGGGGAATGAGCAGTTCTTC. This sequence encodes CASSVGLTGGPGNEQFF.

The J gene is TRBJ1-1, the V gene TRBV11-2, with a weak D call TRBD1 (5 bases). Trimming shortened V by 1 base and J by 5 bases, and 11 bases separated the two germline ends. The CDR3 runs to 14 residues. Per the germline V gene, CDR1 is SGHAT and CDR2 is FQNNGV. As DNA, the CDR3 is TGTGCCAGCAGCTTAGTAGGGGTGTATACTGAAGCTTTCTTT. Amino acids: CASSLVGVYTEAFF.

This chain's CDR3 is CASVGDGYGYTF. The CDR3 nucleotides read TGCGCCAGTGTCGGGGATGGTTATGGCTACACCTTC. The genes are TRBV10-2 and TRBJ1-2; no reliable D call. The V gene's germline CDR1 is WSHSY and CDR2 SAAADI. Trimming stripped 9 bases from V and 5 bases from J, with 13 bases between. This CDR3 is built from 12 residues.

The chain recombines TRBV4-1 with TRBJ1-6; D is perhaps TRBD1 (6 bases). Trimming removed 3 bases from V and 10 bases from J, with 13 bases in between. CDR3 length: 14 residues. The germline V gene encodes CDR1 MGHRA and CDR2 YSYEKL. CDR3 bases: TGCGCCAGCAGCCAGTGGGGGCCCCCCTCACCCCTCCACTTT. It codes for CASSQWGPPSPLHF.

V is TRBV18 and J is TRBJ1-4, with D uncertain. CDR3 length equals 15 residues. The germline gives CDR1 KGHSH, CDR2 LQKENI. The germline V and J ends were trimmed by 2 bases and 0 bases, with 7 bases remaining between them. The CDR3 nucleotides read TGTGCCAGCTCACCAGTAACTGCAACTAATGAAAAACTGTTTTTT. Its protein product is CASSPVTATNEKLFF.

Only a few counts were recorded for this clone. The gene calls are TRBV19 and TRBJ1-1, with D maybe TRBD1 (5 bases). Per germline, CDR1 LNHDA and CDR2 SQIVND (reference sequence). The CDR3 spans 15 residues. V dropped 5 bases and J dropped 0 bases, with 13 bases sitting between them. CDR3 amino acids: CASSPALGLNTEAFF. The DNA of the CDR3 is TGTGCCAGTAGTCCAGCCCTGGGGCTGAACACTGAAGCTTTCTTT.

The rearrangement joins TRBV30 to TRBJ2-7; 7 positions match TRBD1. The CDR3 totals 13 residues. The germline V gene has CDR1 GTSNPN and CDR2 SVGIG (reference sequence). J lost 6 bases, V lost 3 bases, and 8 bases had no gene match. The CDR3 is CAWRAGTVGEQYF. The CDR3 coding sequence is TGTGCCTGGAGGGCAGGGACAGTAGGCGAGCAGTACTTC.

The rearrangement uses TRBV18 and TRBJ1-2; D not certain. V lost 0 bases and J lost 4, with 12 bases in between. Germline values: CDR1 KGHSH, CDR2 LQKENI. The CDR3 consists of 15 residues. The CDR3 loop is CASSPPVNRGYGYTF. The CDR3 nucleotides are TGTGCCAGCTCACCACCGGTTAACCGGGGCTATGGCTACACCTTC.

The chain links TRBV6-6 to TRBJ2-7, with 7 bases fitting TRBD1. The CDR3 has 14 amino acids. CDR1 is MNHNY and CDR2 is SVGAGI in the germline V gene (reference sequence). Trimming took 4 bases from V and 0 from J; bases not matched to a gene: 3. In nucleotides, the CDR3 is TGTGCCAGCAGTTCACAGGGGAGCTCCTACGAGCAGTACTTC. As protein: CASSSQGSSYEQYF.

The chain links TRBV19 to TRBJ1-4; 9 nucleotides line up with TRBD1. This CDR3 is 17 amino acids long. Trimming at V came to 2 bases and at J to 1 base, leaving 5 bases not matched to a gene. Germline CDR1 LNHDA, CDR2 SQIVND (reference sequence). The DNA for the CDR3 is TGTGCCAGTAGTATAAGCGACAGGGGGAGAACTAATGAAAAACTGTTTTTT. This encodes CASSISDRGRTNEKLFF.

The table lists this clone with a count of one. V is TRBV7-2 and J is TRBJ2-3, with TRBD2 as a possible D gene (6 bases). Germline CDR1 SGHTA, CDR2 FQGNSA. The CDR3 sequence is 16 residues long. Trimming stripped 1 base from V and 1 base from J, with 12 bases between. The CDR3: CASSLGPGGGTDTQYF. The CDR3 DNA sequence: TGTGCCAGCAGCTTAGGGCCCGGCGGGGGCACAGATACGCAGTATTTT.

Here the CDR3 DNA reads TGTGCCAGTAGTCCCGGACAGGGAGGAACTGGAAACACCATATATTTT. Its translation: CASSPGQGGTGNTIYF. The chain combines TRBV19 with TRBJ1-3; 8 bases match TRBD1. Losses at the gene ends were 5 bases for V and 2 bases for J; bases not matched to a gene: 8. The CDR3 length is 16 residues. Germline-derived CDR1 and CDR2 are LNHDA and SQIVND (reference sequence).

This chain uses TRBV3-1 (or the pseudogene TRBV3-2) with TRBJ1-3, with 8 nucleotides matching TRBD1. Germline CDR1 is LGHDT and CDR2 is YNNKEL (reference sequence). Germline trimming cut 4 bases from V and 2 bases from J; bases unmatched to any gene: 4. The CDR3 is 15 amino acids. The DNA of the CDR3 is TGTGCCAGCAGCCGTCGGACAGGGACTGGAAACACCATATATTTT. Translating gives CASSRRTGTGNTIYF.

This rearrangement joins TRBV3-1 (or the pseudogene TRBV3-2) to TRBJ1-3; 8 bases fit TRBD1. The V gene's germline CDR1 is LGHDT and CDR2 YNNKEL (reference sequence). V lost 5 bases and J lost 4; bases outside the gene matches: 7. The CDR3 loop spans 15 amino acids. In DNA form, the CDR3 reads TGTGCCAGCAGCTCGGACAGGGCGGCCGGAAACACCATATATTTT. Its protein product is CASSSDRAAGNTIYF.

This chain joins TRBV27 and TRBJ1-6; D unclear. CDR1 MNHEY and CDR2 SMNVEV come from the germline V gene (reference sequence). Trimming took 1 base from V and 7 from J, leaving 8 bases between them. This CDR3 has 14 residues. CDR3 protein: CASSLLLGNSPLHF. The CDR3 DNA reads TGTGCCAGCAGTTTATTGTTGGGCAATTCACCCCTCCACTTT.

This clone was counted a single time. The chain has TRBV27 and TRBJ1-6; the D is unclear. CDR1 and CDR2 (germline): MNHEY, SMNVEV (reference sequence). The CDR3 runs to 15 residues. Trimming took off 7 bases at V and 1 base at J, with 11 bases between the two ends. The CDR3 DNA reads TGTGCCAGCACCCGCGGAGGGTCCTATAATTCACCCCTCCACTTT. Amino acids: CASTRGGSYNSPLHF.

The chain joins TRBV6-1 to TRBJ2-7, with a possible D match to TRBD2 (6 bases). Germline-derived CDR1 and CDR2 are MNHNS and SASEGT. The CDR3 has 18 amino acids. V shed 0 bases and J shed 5 bases, with 23 bases lying between them. CDR3 coding DNA: TGTGCCAGCAGTGAAGCGCTTCCGGGGGAGAAGCCGGGGGACGAGCAGTACTTC. Protein product: CASSEALPGEKPGDEQYF.

The gene calls are TRBV9 and TRBJ1-2; perhaps TRBD1 as D (6 bases). Germline CDR1 is SGDLS and CDR2 is YYNGEE. V lost 0 bases and J lost 7, with 16 bases in between. CDR3 size: 15 residues. The CDR3 loop reads CASSVEAGAIGGYTF. For the CDR3, the DNA is TGTGCCAGCAGCGTAGAAGCGGGGGCGATAGGTGGCTACACCTTC.

This chain links TRBV6-5 with TRBJ2-2, with D uncertain. The CDR3 covers 14 residues. Trimming removed 7 bases from V and 6 bases from J, with 15 bases in between. Germline CDR1 MNHEY, CDR2 SVGAGI. For the CDR3, the DNA is TGTGCCAGCACATCTAATATCGGGTCCGGGGAGCTGTTTTTT. Translation gives CASTSNIGSGELFF.

A single count supports this clone. The gene calls are TRBV6-5 and TRBJ2-1, with 8 positions matching TRBD2. The J segment lost 4 bases and the V segment lost 8 bases, leaving 7 bases of the junction unmatched. The CDR3 consists of 14 residues. Germline V lookup: CDR1 MNHEY, CDR2 SVGAGI. CDR3 region: CASGGLGGYNEQFF. The CDR3 DNA is TGTGCCAGCGGGGGACTAGGAGGATACAATGAGCAGTTCTTC.

The chain links TRBV30 to TRBJ2-2, with TRBD2 matching 9 bases. V trimming: 0 bases; J trimming: 7 bases; junction bases outside the gene matches: 6. CDR1 and CDR2 (germline): GTSNPN, SVGIG (reference sequence). This CDR3 is built from 15 residues. The CDR3 DNA reads TGTGCCTGGAGTGTAGGCCTAGCGGGACTCGGGGAGCTGTTTTTT. Its protein is CAWSVGLAGLGELFF.

The chain combines TRBV7-9 with TRBJ2-5; D is perhaps TRBD2 (6 bases). Germline CDR1 is SEHNR and CDR2 is FQNEAQ (reference sequence). The CDR3 is made up of 15 amino acids. V shed 2 bases and J shed 2 bases, with 12 bases lying between them. In DNA form, the CDR3 reads TGTGCCAGCAGCTTAATTCTCCGGGGGCAAGAGACCCAGTACTTC. Translated, it gives CASSLILRGQETQYF.

V usage is TRBV27 and J usage is TRBJ2-1, with D possibly matching TRBD1 (5 bases). The V and J ends lost 4 bases and 5 bases respectively, with 15 bases between them. This CDR3 contains 15 residues. Germline V CDR1 and CDR2: MNHEY, SMNVEV (reference sequence). CDR3 nucleotide sequence: TGTGCCAGCAGTTACAGGATGGGAATGCACAATGAGCAGTTCTTC. Translated: CASSYRMGMHNEQFF.

The gene calls are TRBV4-1 and TRBJ1-1; D not resolved. Trimming shortened V by 0 bases and J by 5 bases, and 10 bases separated the two germline ends. From germline, CDR1 is MGHRA and CDR2 YSYEKL. The CDR3 runs 14 residues. The CDR3 protein is CASSQDAGVTEAFF. In DNA, the CDR3 is TGCGCCAGCAGCCAAGATGCCGGGGTGACTGAAGCTTTCTTT.

The chain carries TRBV19 and TRBJ2-3; no definite D call. The germline V gene has CDR1 LNHDA and CDR2 SQIVND (reference sequence). The CDR3 is made up of 14 amino acids. V lost 6 bases and J lost 0, with 10 bases in between. CDR3 region: CASRPSDSTDTQYF. CDR3 nucleotides: TGTGCCAGTAGACCCAGCGACAGCACAGATACGCAGTATTTT.

The chain links TRBV13 to TRBJ1-1, with 7 positions matching TRBD1. Unmatched junction bases numbered 3, after V lost 5 bases and J lost 3 bases. This CDR3 has 13 residues. The germline gives CDR1 PRHDT, CDR2 FYEKMQ (reference sequence). The CDR3 coding sequence is TGTGCCAGCAGCCCCGACAGGGACACTGAAGCTTTCTTT. Protein: CASSPDRDTEAFF.